The present T cell receptor (beta chain) was sequenced within a study of cytomegalovirus exposure and HLA in healthy donors. The PCR ran on 60 Vbeta and 13 Jbeta primers. Profiled with immunoSEQ multiplex PCR; TCRdb holds only in-frame clones, not every one. The sample contains 70,000 to 95,000 clones, approximately 60% of which appear only once. Trimming cost V 0 bases and J 5 bases; bases outside gene matches: 7. The CDR3 runs to 16 residues. CDR1 is MNHEY, CDR2 SVGAGI, per germline. Study results and limitations: There were some V segments, including TRBV6-2 and TRBV6-3, excluded as indistinguishable. In an earlier analysis, about 87% or about 30%: the productive usage of most TCR beta V segments. As was reported, the HLA-A and HLA-B alleles of most subjects were accurately predicted from TCR beta sequences. The study recorded 164 TCR beta chains that were cytomegalovirus-associated.

With regard to this clone: Its antigen remains unknown.

Input material: PBMCs. The sequence derives from a woman in her thirties in good health and CMV-seropositive. This rearrangement joins TRBV6-5 to TRBJ2-3; 8 bases agree with TRBD2. CDR3 in amino acids: CASSYSNPGGVDTQYF. The CDR3 nucleotides are TGTGCCAGCAGTTACTCGAACCCGGGGGGGGTAGATACGCAGTATTTT.